The sequence of this TCR beta chain was determined in a study of blood T cells in healthy people across ages (dated by TCRdb to 2013 to 2016). In terms of the full investigation: In model experiments, roughly one uniquely barcoded TCR beta cDNA molecule per two T cells was captured by template switching. The donors were divided into four age groups: young (average approximately 17 years), middle-aged (under 40), aged (approximately 62) and long-lived (around 87). For two donors (one aged 18 to 30 and one aged 80 or older), the study analyzed two additional independent replicas of 1 million unique cDNA reads from the same blood draw. To avoid experimental bias, donors of different ages were randomly spread across the sequencing lanes. To track age-related changes in TCR beta repertoire diversity, the study relied on deep sequencing normalized with unique cDNA molecular identifiers.

This clonotype has more than one count but fewer than ten. This receptor's antigen is unknown. No much larger clone exists at a distance of one base, and base qualities are not known. Findings and caveats that apply to the study as a whole: The long-lived group showed more naive CD4+ T cells, fewer expanded clones and increased TCR diversity than the aged group, suggesting age selection. Estimates of total diversity based on one million sequenced T cells were regarded as lower bounds and as underestimates. A strong correlation was found between observed TCR beta diversity and the percentage of naive T cells measured by flow cytometry. As age increased, observed TCR beta diversity per million T cells dropped in a roughly linear way, and a significant reduction was already evident by age 40. Because profiling used bulk unsorted PBMCs, naive and antigen-experienced compartments could not be compared conclusively. Donor CMV infection status was unknown, potentially confounding age-related changes in expanded clonotypes.

The donors were under 40 Caucasian individuals from Russia, aged about 6 to 100 years, who were systemically healthy. Each donor gave ten milliliters of peripheral blood, collected into EDTA-treated Vacutainer tubes. Ficoll-Paque density-gradient centrifugation was used to isolate PBMCs, with at least 6.5 million per sample. Total RNA was extracted from PBMCs with Trizol reagent, with at least 6 micrograms obtained per sample. The percentages of naive CD45RAhigh/CD27high T cells were determined by flow cytometry on a PBMC aliquot from every donor. The germline V gene provides CDR1 MDHEN and CDR2 SYDVKM. Inclusive of the bounding cysteine and phenylalanine, the CDR3 is 13 residues long. Only the CDR3 region is kept as DNA, spanning 39 bases read in frame from base 1. Libraries were constructed by 5' RACE. The instrument was an Illumina HiSeq 2500. A second 7 to 11 cycle PCR used a sample-barcoded 5' primer and a J-beta primer mix. A unique molecular identifier was introduced onto each TCR beta cDNA molecule by a template-switch 5' adaptor carrying 12 random nucleotides. Each sample yielded at least 2.5 million CDR3-containing paired-end reads. The Mint cDNA synthesis kit, primed by a TRBC-specific oligonucleotide, was used to synthesize first-strand cDNA from all RNA. After uracil-DNA glycosylase treatment, a first 18-cycle PCR used universal primers M1SS and BC2_uni_R on all cDNA. As for the authors' bioinformatics: Each sample was normalized by randomly selecting 1 million high-quality reads, each carrying a distinct molecular identifier. Reads with shared molecular identifiers were discarded instead of being binned into consensus sequences. MiTCR, set to a Q25 quality threshold and the strictest error-elimination algorithm, was used for CDR3 identification, clonotype clustering and error correction. A nonparametric unseen species model with Euler transformation was used to estimate lower-bound total TCR beta diversity. TCRdb reran the public reads through fastp at Q25 and MiXCR, keeping productive beta chains. Rows with one shared CDR3 protein collapse into an entry with the most common genes and DNA. These V and J calls derive from TCRdb rather than the authors' analysis. The sample table lists about 1,500,000 distinct CDR3 sequences, roughly 45% of them with a count of one. The top ten clonotypes cover roughly 8.2% of the sample.

Sequences were obtained from blood. This TCR derives from a woman between 18 and 29 years old in good health. This chain joins TRBV28 to TRBJ2-5; TRBD1 is perhaps the D gene, given 5 matching bases. The better agreement between TRBJ2-7 and the DNA end casts doubt on the J call. The nucleotide sequence is TGTGCCAGCCTAGATTTCGGACAAGACGAGCAGTACTTC. Translated, this is CASLDFGQDEQYF.